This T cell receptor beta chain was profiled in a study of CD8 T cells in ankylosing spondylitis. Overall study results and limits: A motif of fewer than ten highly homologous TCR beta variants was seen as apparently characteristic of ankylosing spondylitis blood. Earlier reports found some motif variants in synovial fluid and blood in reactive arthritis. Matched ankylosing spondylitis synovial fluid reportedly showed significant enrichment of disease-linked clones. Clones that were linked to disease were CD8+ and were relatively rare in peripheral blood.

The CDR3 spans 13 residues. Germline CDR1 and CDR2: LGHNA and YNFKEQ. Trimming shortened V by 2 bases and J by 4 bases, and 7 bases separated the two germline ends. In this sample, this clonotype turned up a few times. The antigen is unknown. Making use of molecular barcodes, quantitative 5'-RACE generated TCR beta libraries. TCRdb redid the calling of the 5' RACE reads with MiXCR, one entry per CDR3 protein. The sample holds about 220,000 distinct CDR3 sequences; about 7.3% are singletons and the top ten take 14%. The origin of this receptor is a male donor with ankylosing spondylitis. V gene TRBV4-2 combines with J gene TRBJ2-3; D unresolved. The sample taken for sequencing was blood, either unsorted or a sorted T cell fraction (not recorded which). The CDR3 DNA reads TGTGCCAGCAGCCAATGGACGGCAGATACGCAGTATTTT. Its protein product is CASSQWTADTQYF.